This T cell receptor beta chain was sequenced for a study of OX40 agonist ivuxolimab in advanced cancers. As for the study in general: Two patients with cutaneous melanoma and one with hepatocellular carcinoma, three in total, showed partial responses.

The germline V and J ends were trimmed by 3 bases and 7 bases, with 4 bases remaining between them. Germline CDR1 reads SGDLS; CDR2 reads YYNGEE. The CDR3 loop spans 11 amino acids. Some clones are missing from TCRdb's copy, which holds only in-frame ones; the method was immunoSEQ multiplex PCR. The sample gives about 61,000 clones, about 92% of which show up once; 23% is in the top ten. As to this clone: The antigen remains undetermined.

Study observations and caveats: At doses 0.1 to 3.0 mg/kg, CD4+ and CD8+ clones expanded.

Sample: CD4+ or CD8+ T cells sorted from blood, taken in a trial of the OX40 agonist ivuxolimab. This chain connects TRBV9 to TRBJ2-2, with D unresolved. The origin of this receptor is an adult with an advanced solid tumor such as melanoma, head and neck, liver or kidney cancer. CDR3 DNA sequence: TGTGCCAGCAGCGATGACGGGGAGCTGTTTTTT. Translated, it gives CASSDDGELFF.